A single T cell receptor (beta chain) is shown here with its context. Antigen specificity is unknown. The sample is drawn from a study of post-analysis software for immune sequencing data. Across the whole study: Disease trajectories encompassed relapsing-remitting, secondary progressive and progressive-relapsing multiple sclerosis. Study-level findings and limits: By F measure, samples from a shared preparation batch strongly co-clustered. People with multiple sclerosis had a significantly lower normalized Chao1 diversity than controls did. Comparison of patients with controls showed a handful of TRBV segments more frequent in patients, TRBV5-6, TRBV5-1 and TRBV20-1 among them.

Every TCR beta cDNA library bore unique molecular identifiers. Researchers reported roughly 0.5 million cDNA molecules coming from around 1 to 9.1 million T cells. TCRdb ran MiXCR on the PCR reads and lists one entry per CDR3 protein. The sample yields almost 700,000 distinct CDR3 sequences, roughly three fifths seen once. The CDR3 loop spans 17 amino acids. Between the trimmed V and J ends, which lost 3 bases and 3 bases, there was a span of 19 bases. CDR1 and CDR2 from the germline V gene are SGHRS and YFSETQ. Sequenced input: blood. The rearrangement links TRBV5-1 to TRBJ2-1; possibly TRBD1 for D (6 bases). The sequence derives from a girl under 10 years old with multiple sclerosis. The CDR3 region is CASSSFPVQGNYNEQFF. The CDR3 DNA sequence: TGCGCCAGCAGCTCCTTTCCTGTGCAGGGGAACTACAATGAGCAGTTCTTC.